This T cell receptor beta chain was sequenced for a study of T-cell memory formation after mild COVID-19. J was trimmed by 6 bases and V by 5 bases; bases with no gene match: 3. Germline lookup yields CDR1 SGHTA and CDR2 FQGNSA. The CDR3 sequence is 12 residues long. TCRdb re-derived calls from the 5' RACE reads in MiXCR, one entry per CDR3 protein. The sample has under 300,000 distinct CDR3 sequences, over 9% seen once. Sequenced: PBMCs or a T cell subset sorted from them (not recorded which). This rearrangement joins TRBV7-2 to TRBJ2-7; 8 nucleotides match TRBD1. This receptor was identified in a young man who had mild COVID-19 (a few samples of this study predate the infection). Cell type and time point are not known. The CDR3 reads CASSGQGFEQYF. The CDR3 DNA sequence: TGTGCCAGCAGCGGACAGGGTTTCGAGCAGTACTTC.